These 13 T cell receptor beta chains originate from one sample sequenced in a study of identical twins. TCRdb reprocessed the 5' RACE reads with MiXCR, giving one entry per CDR3 protein. The sample consists of hundreds of thousands of distinct CDR3 sequences, roughly 7.2% of them appearing once. The same sample was also studied in work on yellow fever vaccine responses in identical twins.

The sample comprised PBMCs. Receptors originate from a woman between 18 and 30 years old in good health.

The sample holds many counts of this clonotype. V and J are TRBV7-3 and TRBJ2-3; possible D gene TRBD1, 6 bases. V was trimmed by 7 bases and J by 2 bases, leaving 7 bases between them. The CDR3 is made up of 12 amino acids. Germline assignment: CDR1 SGHTA and CDR2 FQGTGA. CDR3 in amino acids: CASKGDTDTQYF. Here the CDR3 DNA reads TGTGCCAGCAAGGGGGACACAGATACGCAGTATTTT.

The chain is built from TRBV20-1 and TRBJ2-3; 10 bases are shared with TRBD2. Germline CDR1 reads DFQATT; CDR2 reads SNEGSKA (reference sequence). This CDR3 is built from 16 residues. V lost 3 bases and J lost 3; bases outside the gene matches: 9. The CDR3 loop reads CSASDLASGRTDTQYF. The CDR3 DNA sequence: TGCAGTGCTAGCGATCTGGCTAGCGGGAGAACAGATACGCAGTATTTT.

This clonotype turned up a few times. The chain combines TRBV20-1 with TRBJ2-5, with D perhaps TRBD2 (6 bases). Germline V gene sequence: CDR1 DFQATT, CDR2 SNEGSKA (reference sequence). The length of the CDR3 is 13 residues. V lost 4 bases to trimming and J lost 8 bases, with 17 bases between them. This CDR3 reads CSATGTYLGTQYF. CDR3 sequence (DNA): TGCAGTGCTACGGGGACTTACCTAGGAACCCAGTACTTC.

The chain has TRBV3-1 and TRBJ2-3; D is possibly TRBD1 (6 bases). V shed 1 base and J shed 1 base, with 12 bases lying between them. Germline-derived CDR1 and CDR2 are LGHDT and YNNKEL (reference sequence). The CDR3 spans 16 residues. Here the CDR3 reads CASSQAQGGRTDTQYF. The CDR3, as DNA: TGTGCCAGCAGCCAAGCACAGGGCGGTCGCACAGATACGCAGTATTTT.

This clonotype was counted ten times or more. The chain is built from TRBV29-1 and TRBJ2-2; no clear D. The germline V gene has CDR1 SQVTM and CDR2 ANQGSEA. The length of the CDR3 is 14 residues. V lost 2 bases and J 3 bases, leaving 10 bases between the germline ends. The CDR3 nucleotides are TGCAGCGTTGAACGCACTTTAGACACCGGGGAGCTGTTTTTT. Translated: CSVERTLDTGELFF.

This clonotype has at least ten counts. The chain is built from TRBV6-2 or TRBV6-3 and TRBJ2-7, with TRBD2 identical over 11 bases. Germline assignment: CDR1 MNHEY and CDR2 SVGEGT. The CDR3 is 17 residues long. The V gene end was trimmed by 5 bases and the J gene end by 1 base; junction bases not matched to a gene: 10. The CDR3 DNA reads TGTGCCAGCAGTGATCTGGGGACTAGCGGACATTCCTACGAGCAGTACTTC. Protein product: CASSDLGTSGHSYEQYF.

This clonotype came up many times. V usage is TRBV20-1 and J usage is TRBJ2-7; unclear D gene. The CDR3 is 18 residues long. Trimming stripped 0 bases from V and 0 bases from J, with 21 bases between. Germline V gene lookup returns CDR1 DFQATT and CDR2 SNEGSKA (reference sequence). CDR3 in amino acids: CSAREPRPTSPSSYEQYF. As DNA, the CDR3 is TGCAGTGCTAGAGAGCCGAGACCGACGAGCCCTAGCTCCTACGAGCAGTACTTC.

The chain recombines TRBV10-3 with TRBJ2-7; 11 bases align to TRBD1. The CDR3 has 15 residues. Germline V gene lookup returns CDR1 ENHRY and CDR2 SYGVKD. V lost 0 bases, J lost 5 bases, and 3 bases stayed unmatched. CDR3 protein: CAISESSDRGHEQYF. For the CDR3, the DNA is TGTGCCATCAGTGAGTCTTCGGACAGGGGGCACGAGCAGTACTTC.

This clonotype was counted many times. V gene TRBV7-2 combines with J gene TRBJ1-1, with TRBD1 identical over 7 bases. V was clipped by 5 bases and J by 8 bases; unmatched bases: 2. CDR1 and CDR2 (germline): SGHTA, FQGNSA. The CDR3 has 11 residues. The CDR3 nucleotides read TGTGCCAGCAGCGAGACAGGGGAAGCTTTCTTT. It specifies CASSETGEAFF.

This clonotype was observed a handful of times. V is TRBV19 and J is TRBJ1-5; no firm D call. Deletions cut 5 bases from V and 4 bases from J, with 9 bases between. This CDR3 spans 13 amino acids. Per germline, CDR1 LNHDA and CDR2 SQIVND (reference sequence). CDR3 nucleotide sequence: TGTGCCAGTAGTCGGACTCGGAATCAGCCCCAGCATTTT. Protein: CASSRTRNQPQHF.

This clonotype was found many times. The genes are TRBV28 and TRBJ2-7; D not certain. V lost 6 bases and J lost 5, with 14 bases in between. CDR3 length: 13 residues. Germline V gene data show CDR1 as MDHEN and CDR2 as SYDVKM. This CDR3 is CASSVAPVHEQYF. CDR3 coding DNA: TGTGCCAGCAGCGTCGCTCCCGTTCACGAGCAGTACTTC.

The chain combines TRBV24-1 with TRBJ1-2; D is possibly TRBD1 (6 bases). The germline V gene encodes CDR1 KGHDR and CDR2 SFDVKD. Trimming took 3 bases from V and 8 from J, leaving 9 bases between them. The CDR3 runs 12 residues. In nucleotides, the CDR3 is TGTGCCACCAGTGATGCGACAGGAGGCTACACCTTC. It specifies CATSDATGGYTF.

At least ten counts were recorded for this clonotype. CDR3 sequence: CSAPRVNEKLFF. In nucleotides, the CDR3 is TGCAGTGCCCCCCGGGTTAATGAAAAACTGTTTTTT. The chain carries TRBV20-1 and TRBJ1-4; no reliable D call. V lost 6 bases and J lost 4, with 9 bases in between. The CDR3 length is 12 residues. Germline V gene data show CDR1 as DFQATT and CDR2 as SNEGSKA (reference sequence).